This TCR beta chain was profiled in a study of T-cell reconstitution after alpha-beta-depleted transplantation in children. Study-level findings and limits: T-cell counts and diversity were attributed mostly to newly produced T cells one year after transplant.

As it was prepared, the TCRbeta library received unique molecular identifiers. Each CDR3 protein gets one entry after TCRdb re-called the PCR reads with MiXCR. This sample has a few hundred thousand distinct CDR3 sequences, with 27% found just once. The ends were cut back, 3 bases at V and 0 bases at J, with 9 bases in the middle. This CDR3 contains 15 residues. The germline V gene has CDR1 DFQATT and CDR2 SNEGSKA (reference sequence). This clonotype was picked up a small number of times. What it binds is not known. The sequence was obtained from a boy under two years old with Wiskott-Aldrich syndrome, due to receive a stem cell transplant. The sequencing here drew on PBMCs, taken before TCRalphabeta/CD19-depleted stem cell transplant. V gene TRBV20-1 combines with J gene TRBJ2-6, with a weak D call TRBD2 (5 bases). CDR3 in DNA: TGCAGTGCTAGCCGGAGGCTCTCTGGGGCCAACGTCCTGACTTTC. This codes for CSASRRLSGANVLTF.